Sequencing of this T cell receptor beta chain was carried out in a study of regulatory T cells in long-lasting Graves disease (dated by TCRdb to about 2021). For the wider study: Patients with newly diagnosed Graves' disease had been on antithyroid drugs for under 3 months. Peripheral blood TCR sequencing and RNA sequencing compared persistent Graves' disease patients with newly diagnosed Graves' disease patients. A total of roughly 35 samples were covered by TCR sequencing, comprising 13 persistent and around 20 newly diagnosed Graves' disease patients. The study took place in China and was registered as a clinical trial. Points the paper makes about the study in general: Patients with persistent disease shared more public clonotypes (around 2,500) than newly diagnosed patients did (approximately 990). The authors noted that the small sample size was a limitation that may lower accuracy. Sequencing and analysis were limited to the TCR beta chain. Lower TCR Shannon entropy and fewer highly expanded clones were observed in persistent Graves' disease patients than in newly diagnosed patients, which suggested clonal expansion. TRBV28, TRBJ1-2 and TRBJ2-5 were preferentially used in persistent disease, while TRBV20-1 and TRBJ2-1 were favored in newly diagnosed disease. Peripheral blood alone was examined, since thyroid tissue, which constituted the primary lesion, could not be accessed.

V is shortened by 3 bases, J by 6 bases, and the region joining them spans 15 bases. The CDR3 measures 15 amino acids from cysteine to phenylalanine. The DNA shown is the 45-base CDR3, in frame from base 1. Sequences MDHEN (CDR1) and SYDVKM (CDR2) are obtained from the germline V gene. The time point label of this sample denotes: newly diagnosed GD, antithyroid drugs for less than 3 months. For both TCR sequencing and RNA sequencing, RNA was extracted from PBMCs in TRIzol. Graves' disease was diagnosed according to American Thyroid Association guidelines. Patients for the study were recruited at an endocrinology department in Xi'an, China. From each patient, around 9.3 milliliters of peripheral blood was collected into an EDTA anticoagulant tube. Ficoll Paque Plus density gradient separation was used to isolate PBMCs, and no further T cell sorting was performed. An Agilent 2100 Bioanalyzer and agarose gel were used to assess RNA quality, and a NanoDrop 2000 was used to measure RNA concentration.

Library generation was performed with multiplex PCR. The listed sequencing device is Illumina HiSeq 4000. iRepertoire HTBI primers and Arm-PCR amplification of CDR3 regions were used to construct TCR beta libraries. PCR products were gel purified before sequencing. The study's processing was this. Gene usage analysis of CDR3 amino acid clonotypes used the 62 TRBV and around 14 TRBJ segments found across samples. COPE and FqMerger were used to merge the filtered high-quality paired reads into contigs. Contigs were aligned with BLAST to IMGT TRBV, TRBD and TRBJ reference genes, and CDR3 was defined per IMGT. Clonotypes above 0.1% frequency were classified as highly expanded clones. Shannon entropy served as the measure of repertoire diversity, while the Gini coefficient captured V-J evenness. A clonotype was considered public if more than one individual shared it. The public reads were quality trimmed at Q25 with fastp and then assembled into clones with MiXCR by TCRdb, keeping productive beta chains. Each CDR3 protein gets just one entry, which takes the most common genes and DNA from the rows behind it. None of the V and J calls come from the authors' own analysis; TCRdb made them. This sample is represented by around 450,000 distinct CDR3 sequences; roughly 16% of them were singletons. Jointly, the top ten make up 12% of the sample.

This clonotype was detected many times. Its recognized antigen is unknown. No quality values exist for individual bases; no much larger clone is one base distant. In addition, the sample was reused for a study of T cells in Graves' hyperthyroidism and ophthalmopathy. Reported in the second study: Graves' hyperthyroidism was defined as stable when no progression to ophthalmopathy occurred over 18 months of follow-up. Hyperthyroidism patients were aged 18 to 65 years and newly diagnosed, with disease duration of less than 2 months. Exclusion was applied to patients with uncontrolled infections, other autoimmune diseases, pregnancy or lactation. Diagnoses were based on clinical symptoms, serum thyroxine and TRAb, thyroid ultrasound and orbital computed tomography. For the first round of RT-PCR on the TCR CDR3, the HTBI primer set was used together with the Qiagen OneStep RT-PCR kit. Most expanded thyroid clonotypes (frequency above 0.001) were also found in blood, which suggests that blood repertoires may mirror thyroid immune responses. A model built on a 13 V-J signature distinguished ophthalmopathy from stable hyperthyroidism, reaching around 90% sensitivity and around 81% specificity in cross-validation and 80%/75% in testing. In validation, the model predicted progression to ophthalmopathy with over 65% sensitivity and over 72% specificity, a median of around 6.6 months before onset. TCR V-J signatures able to tell the groups apart were searched for in a discovery cohort of more than 90 patients, of whom over 40 had Graves' ophthalmopathy and around 58 had stable Graves' hyperthyroidism. An independent validation cohort of under 20 hyperthyroidism patients and over 15 patients who later progressed to ophthalmopathy tested prospective prediction of ophthalmopathy. The 100 or so discovery patients were randomly split 7:3 into training and test sets. The study also compared thyroid tissue and blood T-cell repertoires from more than 5 Graves' hyperthyroidism patients. After sampling, hyperthyroidism patients received methimazole starting at 30 mg daily, and ophthalmopathy patients received high-dose intravenous methylprednisolone. The libraries were constructed in a second round of multiplex PCR and then size-selected and purified. Sequencing of the libraries was done on an Illumina HiSeq2000 using paired-end 100 bp reads. Raw data were processed with SOAPnuke, discarding reads with adapters, uncalled bases, mean Phred below 15, or no exact constant-primer or identifier match. High-quality paired reads were merged using COPE v1.2.5, and each unique nucleotide sequence was defined as a clonotype. MiTCR v1.1 was used to align clonotypes to the IMGT TRBV, TRBD and TRBJ reference segments. Only V-J combinations with frequency above 0.0001, covering 99% to 99.2% of repertoires, were analysed. A TCS score was defined as the ratio of F50 (clonal expansion) to E x V (chaos), with BLOSUM62-based TCRdist applied between CDR3 peptides within each V-J. Welch's t-statistics and random forest reduced around 520 V-J features to about 13, which were used in a naive Bayes classifier (R e1071). Sample size was not statistically predetermined, and investigators were not blinded to group allocation. TCR Vbeta CDR3 sequencing of roughly 140 peripheral blood samples (under 45 ophthalmopathy, roughly 72 hyperthyroidism and 17 progressor patients) is reported in the paper.

Sequences were derived from peripheral blood mononuclear cells (PBMCs), sampled at new diagnosis, from a patient treated with antithyroid drugs. The clonotype comes from a man aged 40-49 years with Graves disease. Donor details come from another sample of the same person, matched by shared clones. Recombination joined TRBV28 with TRBJ2-4; no confident D gene assignment can be made. The sequenced DNA is TGTGCCAGCAGTTTCGAGTCAGCGTTCGCAAACATTCAGTACTTC. This gives the protein CASSFESAFANIQYF.